The 10 T cell receptor beta chains listed next were all sequenced from one sample in a study of cytomegalovirus exposure and HLA in healthy donors. In the PCR, 60 Vbeta and 13 Jbeta primers were used. The table came from immunoSEQ multiplex PCR; TCRdb's copy has only in-frame clones and leaves some out. The sample shows about 150,000 clones, 70% to 90% of them seen only once. The sample consisted of PBMCs. The receptors derive from a woman younger than 30 in good health and CMV-seronegative.

The V and J genes are TRBV28 and TRBJ2-7, with TRBD2 identical over 10 bases. Germline values: CDR1 MDHEN, CDR2 SYDVKM. The CDR3 extends over 15 amino acids. With V trimmed by 2 bases and J by 3 bases, 4 bases remained unmatched. Here the CDR3 DNA reads TGTGCCAGCAGTTTAGGTCTAGCGGGAGTCTACGAGCAGTACTTC. Its translation is CASSLGLAGVYEQYF.

This chain uses TRBV27 with TRBJ1-5, with 8 nucleotides matching TRBD1. The CDR3 has 19 residues. The V and J ends lost 6 bases and 4 bases, in that order; junction bases with no gene match: 20. From germline, CDR1 is MNHEY and CDR2 SMNVEV (reference sequence). The chain's CDR3 is CASRVWAGGEDRENQPQHF. The CDR3 nucleotides read TGTGCCAGCAGGGTATGGGCGGGCGGTGAGGACAGGGAAAATCAGCCCCAGCATTTT.

The table lists this clone with a few counts. The chain uses TRBV28 and TRBJ2-5; the match to TRBD1 covers 7 bases. The CDR3 is 13 residues long. V lost 5 bases to trimming and J lost 6 bases; unmatched junction nucleotides: 6. The germline CDR1 and CDR2 sequences are MDHEN and SYDVKM. The CDR3 sequence is CASSTGVMKTQYF. As DNA, the CDR3 is TGTGCCAGCAGTACAGGGGTCATGAAGACCCAGTACTTC.

Of note for this clone: This specimen includes other DNA sequences encoding the same CDR3. The V call is TRBV28, the J call TRBJ2-7; 7 bases line up with TRBD1. After removal of 7 bases from V and 3 bases from J, the junction contained 6 bases not matched to a gene. The CDR3 spans 13 residues. Germline CDR1 reads MDHEN; CDR2 reads SYDVKM. The CDR3 nucleotides read TGTGCCAGCACTGGTCGGGACAGCTACGAGCAGTACTTC. It yields the protein CASTGRDSYEQYF.

The chain combines TRBV29-1 with TRBJ1-2; D is uncertain. This CDR3 comprises 13 residues. V lost 8 bases and J lost 2, with 15 bases in between. Germline CDR1 SQVTM, CDR2 ANQGSEA. This chain's CDR3 is CSSLGGQNYGYTF. As DNA, the CDR3 is TGCAGCTCACTGGGAGGGCAGAACTATGGCTACACCTTC.

V is TRBV5-1 and J is TRBJ1-1; 8 bases fit TRBD1. The CDR3 length is 16 residues. The V gene end was trimmed by 4 bases and the J gene end by 1 base; junction bases not matched to a gene: 9. Germline CDR1 reads SGHRS; CDR2 reads YFSETQ. CDR3 residues: CASSPTDRAENTEAFF. DNA for the CDR3: TGCGCCAGCAGCCCGACGGACAGGGCTGAGAACACTGAAGCTTTCTTT.

This chain uses TRBV5-1 with TRBJ2-2; 7 bases are shared with TRBD2. Germline values: CDR1 SGHRS, CDR2 YFSETQ. There are 14 residues in the CDR3. The junction had 6 bases not matched to a gene; V was cut back by 5 bases and J by 5 bases. CDR3 sequence: CASRAGTKTGELFF. In DNA, the CDR3 is TGCGCCAGCAGGGCGGGGACTAAAACCGGGGAGCTGTTTTTT.

This chain uses TRBV4-1 with TRBJ2-7; 11 bases match TRBD1. The CDR3 totals 17 residues. Germline V gene lookup returns CDR1 MGHRA and CDR2 YSYEKL. The trim removed 1 base at V and 5 bases at J, leaving 10 bases unmatched. CDR3 coding DNA: TGCGCCAGCAGCCAAGGGCTGGCCGGGACAGGGGGGAACGAGCAGTACTTC. It encodes CASSQGLAGTGGNEQYF.

This clone was detected once. The V gene is TRBV6-6, the J gene TRBJ2-3; D is uncertain. V was trimmed by 6 bases and J by 3 bases, leaving 16 bases between them. The germline V gene has CDR1 MNHNY and CDR2 SVGAGI (reference sequence). The CDR3 runs to 15 residues. Written as DNA, the CDR3 is TGTGCCAGCAGCCTCAGACAATTGTCTACAGATACGCAGTATTTT. Its protein is CASSLRQLSTDTQYF.

Details on this clone: The germline gene is not matched at one end of the junction; a read error may be the cause. The chain has TRBV7-9 and TRBJ1-2; D is possibly TRBD1 (5 bases). Germline assignment: CDR1 SEHNR and CDR2 FQNEAQ (reference sequence). The CDR3 length is 15 residues. The CDR3 is CSSSLVQAANYGYTF. The CDR3 DNA reads TGTTCCAGCAGCTTAGTACAGGCCGCTAACTATGGCTACACCTTC.